These T cell receptor beta chains were read from a single sample in a study of T cell repertoires in cytomegalovirus infection. Antigens for these TCRs are unknown. MiXCR was run by TCRdb on the reads, yielding one entry per CDR3 protein. The sample has about 310,000 distinct CDR3 sequences, roughly 25% seen once; the top ten hold roughly 15%. This specimen was cultured PBMCs, taken from culture after CMV antigen stimulation. The receptors originated from a human donor in good health (CMV status not recorded). Some clones in this sample may be carry-over from other donors' samples. Both conserved end residues are part of each CDR3. The order of the fields is clone size, J gene, V gene, D gene, CDR3 protein, CDR3 DNA. The D gene is left open where the match is weak. Not every row has a clone size; where given, it reads once, few, many or a size class.

- | TRBJ1-4 | TRBV7-9 | - | CASSAPGNEKLFF | TGTGCCAGCAGCGCCCCGGGAAATGAAAAACTGTTTTTT
- | TRBJ2-3 | TRBV6-2/TRBV6-3 | TRBD2 | CASRTSGGTTSTDTQYF | TGTGCCAGCAGGACTAGCGGGGGTACCACTAGCACAGATACGCAGTATTTT
- | TRBJ1-5 | TRBV11-2 | - | CASSLFDSNQPQHF | TGTGCCAGCAGCTTATTTGATAGCAATCAGCCCCAGCATTTT
many | TRBJ1-5 | TRBV5-4 | TRBD1 | CASSTDRGGDQPQHF | TGTGCCAGCAGCACGGACAGGGGAGGAGATCAGCCCCAGCATTTT
few | TRBJ1-1 | TRBV6-2/TRBV6-3 | - | CASSWSGRNTEAFF | TGTGCCAGCAGTTGGTCAGGGAGGAACACTGAAGCTTTCTTT
- | TRBJ2-1 | TRBV18 | - | CASSPGTRYNEQFF | TGTGCCAGCTCACCAGGGACACGCTACAATGAGCAGTTCTTC
- | TRBJ2-1 | TRBV2 | TRBD2 | CASRVGLAPYNEQFF | TGTGCCAGCAGGGTGGGACTAGCGCCCTACAATGAGCAGTTCTTC
- | TRBJ2-7 | TRBV20-1 | TRBD2 | CSAPVGPLADTYEQYF | TGCAGTGCTCCAGTTGGACCGCTAGCGGATACCTACGAGCAGTACTTC
- | TRBJ2-3 | TRBV20-1 | - | CSASSGPYTDTQYF | TGCAGTGCTAGCTCCGGGCCCTACACAGATACGCAGTATTTT
- | TRBJ2-1 | TRBV11-3 | TRBD2 | CASSPRTSPYNEQFF | TGTGCCAGCAGCCCCCGGACTAGTCCCTACAATGAGCAGTTCTTC
many | TRBJ1-1 | TRBV20-1 | - | CSALILGGTEAFF | TGCAGTGCTTTAATTTTAGGGGGCACTGAAGCTTTCTTT
- | TRBJ2-1 | TRBV4-3 | TRBD2 | CASSQDTLAGWNEQFF | TGCGCCAGCAGCCAAGACACCCTAGCGGGATGGAATGAGCAGTTCTTC
many | TRBJ2-3 | TRBV7-2 | - | CASSLEADTQYF | TGTGCCAGCAGCTTAGAAGCAGATACGCAGTATTTT
- | TRBJ2-1 | TRBV6-5 | - | CASSYSSSSDNEQFF | TGTGCCAGCAGTTACTCGTCTAGCAGTGACAATGAGCAGTTCTTC
once | TRBJ1-1 | TRBV29-1 | TRBD1 | CSVNHPGQENTEAFF | TGCAGCGTTAACCACCCGGGACAGGAAAACACTGAAGCTTTCTTT
- | TRBJ2-1 | TRBV5-5 | TRBD1 | CASSLGIGTVFVSYNEQFF | TGTGCCAGCAGCTTGGGAATCGGGACAGTCTTTGTTTCCTACAATGAGCAGTTCTTC
- | TRBJ1-3 | TRBV11-2 | TRBD1 | CASSWTGGKMRNTIYF | TGTGCCAGCAGCTGGACAGGGGGAAAAATGAGAAACACCATATATTTT
many | TRBJ1-4 | TRBV12-3/TRBV12-4 | - | CASSPVDRPNEKLFF | TGTGCCAGCAGCCCTGTCGACAGGCCTAATGAAAAACTGTTTTTT
- | TRBJ2-1 | TRBV28 | - | CASSLRTSSYNEQFF | TGTGCCAGCAGTTTGAGGACAAGCTCCTACAATGAGCAGTTCTTC
few | TRBJ1-1 | TRBV18 | - | CASSSGANTEAFF | TGTGCCAGCTCCTCGGGAGCAAACACTGAAGCTTTCTTT
- | TRBJ2-3 | TRBV6-6 | TRBD1 | CASREGTGSTDTQYF | TGTGCCAGCAGAGAGGGGACAGGGAGCACAGATACGCAGTATTTT
- | TRBJ1-2 | TRBV30 | - | CAWSPRGAFGYTF | TGTGCCTGGAGTCCCCGAGGGGCCTTCGGCTACACCTTC
- | TRBJ2-5 | TRBV4-1 | TRBD2 | CASSQTSGRPQETQYF | TGCGCCAGCAGCCAAACTAGCGGGAGGCCCCAAGAGACCCAGTACTTC
- | TRBJ1-5 | TRBV25-1 | TRBD1 | CASSNRGGNQPQHF | TGTGCCAGCAGCAACAGGGGAGGCAATCAGCCCCAGCATTTT
- | TRBJ2-7 | TRBV29-1 | - | CSVGKGTNEQYF | TGCAGCGTTGGGAAGGGCACGAACGAGCAGTACTTC
- | TRBJ2-7 | TRBV12-3/TRBV12-4 | TRBD2 | CASSLSLAGHYEQYF | TGTGCCAGCAGTTTAAGCCTAGCGGGACACTACGAGCAGTACTTC